Presented here are 29 T cell receptor beta chains from one specimen sequenced in a study of T-cell reconstitution after alpha-beta-depleted transplantation in children. Library preparation (for TCRbeta) was performed with unique molecular identifiers. MiXCR, applied by TCRdb to the PCR reads, yields one record per CDR3 protein. The repertoire consists of fewer than 350,000 distinct CDR3 sequences, with roughly 9.1% occurring once and the leading ten covering 7.5%. The material was PBMCs, obtained before TCRalphabeta/CD19-depleted stem cell transplant. The receptors were sampled from a boy younger than two with acute myeloid leukemia, due to receive a stem cell transplant.

This clonotype was recorded many times. The chain carries TRBV10-3 and TRBJ2-1; D tentatively fits TRBD1 or TRBD2 (5 bases each). V lost 11 bases to trimming and J lost 4 bases, with 15 bases between them. Germline lookup yields CDR1 ENHRY and CDR2 SYGVKD. The CDR3 has 13 residues. The CDR3 spells CAVRDGGYNEQFF. CDR3 DNA: TGTGCCGTGAGGGATGGGGGTTACAATGAGCAGTTCTTC.

This clonotype was detected many times. The chain recombines TRBV15 with TRBJ2-7, with 9 bases matching TRBD1. From germline, CDR1 is LNHNV and CDR2 YYDKDF (reference sequence). Trimming removed 6 bases from V and 3 bases from J; junction bases left unmatched: 6. This CDR3 contains 14 residues. This chain's CDR3 is CATSLKGQGYEQYF. CDR3 DNA: TGTGCCACCAGTCTGAAGGGACAGGGCTACGAGCAGTACTTC.

This clonotype was detected many times. This chain links TRBV5-1 with TRBJ2-5, with D hard to call. The CDR3 is 12 residues long. From germline, CDR1 is SGHRS and CDR2 YFSETQ. V dropped 0 bases and J dropped 5 bases, with 5 bases sitting between them. CDR3 in DNA: TGCGCCAGCAGCTTGGAAGGGGAGACCCAGTACTTC. This codes for CASSLEGETQYF.

This clonotype occurred many times. The V gene is TRBV20-1, the J gene TRBJ2-1, with 7 bases identical to TRBD1. J gave up 4 bases and V 4 bases, and 7 bases lay outside the gene matches. CDR3 length: 14 amino acids. The germline V gene has CDR1 DFQATT and CDR2 SNEGSKA (reference sequence). CDR3 in amino acids: CSATDRDLYNEQFF. DNA of the CDR3: TGCAGTGCTACCGACAGGGACCTATACAATGAGCAGTTCTTC.

In its sample, this clonotype was seen many times. The rearrangement uses TRBV20-1 and TRBJ1-5; 8 positions agree with TRBD1. The CDR3 consists of 15 residues. Unmatched junction bases numbered 7, after V lost 6 bases and J lost 0 bases. Germline CDR1 is DFQATT and CDR2 is SNEGSKA (reference sequence). CDR3 residues: CSAKKTGGSNQPQHF. Written as DNA, the CDR3 is TGCAGTGCCAAAAAAACAGGGGGTAGCAATCAGCCCCAGCATTTT.

This clonotype has at least ten counts. CDR3 in DNA: TGTGCCAGCAGTTTCCAGCCTCAATCGGGGGAGCAGTACTTC. It specifies CASSFQPQSGEQYF. This chain uses TRBV6-5 with TRBJ2-7, with D possibly matching TRBD2 (5 bases). Germline-derived CDR1 and CDR2 are MNHEY and SVGAGI. The CDR3 spans 14 residues. The V end was cut by 4 bases, the J end by 7 bases, with 17 bases between.

This clonotype was observed a few times. The CDR3 loop is CASSQERGMETQYF. In DNA, the CDR3 is TGCGCCAGCAGCCAAGAGCGGGGGATGGAGACCCAGTACTTC. The J gene is TRBJ2-5, the V gene TRBV4-1, with 7 nucleotides matching TRBD2. With 0 bases clipped from V and 5 bases from J, the junction kept 3 bases outside the gene matches. The CDR3 has 14 residues. Per the germline V gene, CDR1 is MGHRA and CDR2 is YSYEKL.

This clonotype was observed a handful of times. This chain connects TRBV10-3 to TRBJ2-3, with unresolved D. V gave up 6 bases and J gave up 1 base, with 14 bases separating them. This CDR3 comprises 15 residues. Germline CDR1 ENHRY, CDR2 SYGVKD. In DNA form, the CDR3 reads TGTGCCATCAGCCCAACTAACCGAGGCACAGATACGCAGTATTTT. This translates into CAISPTNRGTDTQYF.

This clonotype was seen many times. V and J are TRBV7-3 and TRBJ2-3; D might be TRBD1 or TRBD2, each matching 5 bases. Germline V CDR1 and CDR2: SGHTA, FQGTGA. Trimming stripped 8 bases from V and 5 bases from J, with 11 bases between. The CDR3 has 12 amino acids. The CDR3 is CASSTRGDTQYF. The CDR3 bases are TGTGCCAGCTCCACTAGGGGAGATACGCAGTATTTT.

V usage is TRBV19 and J usage is TRBJ2-4, with a tentative D call TRBD2 (5 bases). V dropped 7 bases and J dropped 0 bases, with 22 bases sitting between them. Per germline, CDR1 LNHDA and CDR2 SQIVND (reference sequence). The CDR3 sequence is 18 residues long. The CDR3 sequence is CASTSRRKTPLAKNIQYF. CDR3 nucleotides: TGTGCCAGTACCTCGAGGAGGAAAACCCCCCTAGCCAAAAACATTCAGTACTTC.

This clonotype was counted many times. This chain links TRBV20-1 with TRBJ1-3, with D maybe TRBD1 (6 bases). CDR3 length: 13 amino acids. V lost 3 bases to trimming and J lost 3 bases, with 9 bases between them. Per the germline V gene, CDR1 is DFQATT and CDR2 is SNEGSKA (reference sequence). The CDR3, as DNA: TGCAGTGCTAGCAGGGGAGGTGGAAACACCATATATTTT. This codes for CSASRGGGNTIYF.

This clonotype has at least ten counts. The CDR3 sequence: CASNLARDSPLHF. CDR3 nucleotide sequence: TGTGCCAGCAACTTAGCCAGAGATTCACCCCTCCACTTT. The V call is TRBV12-3 or TRBV12-4, the J call TRBJ1-6; D is undetermined. With 7 bases removed from V and 8 bases from J, the gap between germline ends came to 12 bases. CDR3 length: 13 amino acids.

CDR3 residues: CASRTGPTVSRDQYF. The CDR3 DNA follows: TGCGCCAGCAGAACCGGACCCACCGTCTCTAGGGATCAGTACTTC. V usage is TRBV5-1 and J usage is TRBJ2-7, with D unresolved. From germline, CDR1 is SGHRS and CDR2 YFSETQ. Trimming removed 5 bases at V and 10 bases at J, with 25 bases between. The CDR3 covers 15 residues.

Ten or more counts support this clonotype. The V call is TRBV9, the J call TRBJ2-1, with 7 bases lining up with TRBD2. Germline lookup yields CDR1 SGDLS and CDR2 YYNGEE. V shed 5 bases, J shed 0 bases, and the junction held 5 bases outside the gene matches. This CDR3 contains 15 residues. The CDR3 reads CASSELANSYNEQFF. The CDR3, as DNA: TGTGCCAGCAGTGAACTAGCGAACTCCTACAATGAGCAGTTCTTC. The entire variable domain, with the rest obtained from reference TRBV9 and TRBJ2-1, is as follows: DSGVTQTPKHLITATGQRVTLRCSPRSGDLSVYWYQQSLDQGLQFLIQYYNGEERAKGNILERFSAQQFPDLHSELNLSSLELGDSALYFCASSELANSYNEQFFGPGTRLTVL.

J is TRBJ2-3 and V is TRBV28; TRBD2 matches at 9 bases. Germline CDR1 MDHEN, CDR2 SYDVKM. This CDR3 has 16 amino acids. With V trimmed by 5 bases and J by 8 bases, 14 bases remained unmatched. The CDR3 is CASSPRRAGGPGTQYF. CDR3 in DNA: TGTGCCAGCAGTCCCAGACGGGCGGGAGGGCCGGGTACGCAGTATTTT.

This clonotype was detected a few times. The rearrangement links TRBV20-1 to TRBJ2-5, with a possible D match to TRBD2 (5 bases). In germline, CDR1 is DFQATT, CDR2 SNEGSKA (reference sequence). The V and J ends lost 2 bases and 4 bases respectively, with 14 bases between them. The CDR3 is 14 amino acids. In DNA, the CDR3 is TGCAGTGCTAGACGACGCGGGTTAACAGAGACCCAGTACTTC. Translating it yields CSARRRGLTETQYF.

The table lists this clonotype with many counts. The rearrangement links TRBV20-1 to TRBJ2-1; 11 positions match TRBD1. The CDR3 extends over 15 amino acids. With V trimmed by 7 bases and J by 7 bases, 12 bases remained unmatched. Germline CDR1 is DFQATT and CDR2 is SNEGSKA (reference sequence). The CDR3 DNA is TGCAGTGTCCCCTCACCGGACAGGGGGCGAAATGAGCAGTTCTTC. Translation: CSVPSPDRGRNEQFF.

This clonotype has more than one count but fewer than ten. The chain joins TRBV9 to TRBJ2-5, with 7 bases lining up with TRBD2. The CDR3 consists of 18 residues. The V gene end was trimmed by 0 bases and the J gene end by 2 bases; junction bases not matched to a gene: 13. Germline CDR1 and CDR2: SGDLS and YYNGEE. The CDR3 DNA sequence: TGTGCCAGCAGCGTAGCTGGCGGGAGTATCCCCCATCAAGAGACCCAGTACTTC. As protein: CASSVAGGSIPHQETQYF.

This clonotype was counted only a few times. The chain couples TRBV20-1 to TRBJ2-5; the D gene could be TRBD1 or TRBD2 (5 bases each). Per germline, CDR1 DFQATT and CDR2 SNEGSKA (reference sequence). V dropped 4 bases and J dropped 1 base, with 19 bases sitting between them. This CDR3 is built from 16 residues. The CDR3 reads CSAISYEGTPQETQYF. Written as DNA, the CDR3 is TGCAGTGCTATAAGTTACGAAGGGACGCCCCAAGAGACCCAGTACTTC.

This clonotype was seen at least ten times. This chain links TRBV20-1 with TRBJ2-1; the D is unclear. Trimming cost V 1 base and J 4 bases, with 2 bases left between them. In germline, CDR1 is DFQATT, CDR2 SNEGSKA (reference sequence). The CDR3 consists of 11 residues. This CDR3 is CSARGYNEQFF. For the CDR3, the DNA is TGCAGTGCTAGAGGGTACAATGAGCAGTTCTTC.

This clonotype was counted at least ten times. The V and J genes are TRBV5-1 and TRBJ1-4; D not certain. Trimming left V 1 base short and J 2 bases short, with 9 bases between. The CDR3 contains 15 residues. CDR1 and CDR2 from the germline V gene are SGHRS and YFSETQ. The DNA for the CDR3 is TGCGCCAGCAGCTTGAGCGGGGATACTAATGAAAAACTGTTTTTT. Translating it yields CASSLSGDTNEKLFF.

V and J are TRBV10-3 and TRBJ1-3; 7 nucleotides align to TRBD1. This CDR3 comprises 13 residues. With 7 bases clipped from V and 2 bases from J, the junction kept 2 bases outside the gene matches. Germline-derived CDR1 and CDR2 are ENHRY and SYGVKD. The CDR3 DNA sequence: TGTGCCATCATGGGGACAGCTGGAAACACCATATATTTT. Amino acid sequence: CAIMGTAGNTIYF.

This clonotype has at least ten counts. This sequence joins TRBV12-3 or TRBV12-4 and TRBJ2-4, with D tentatively TRBD1 or TRBD2 (7 bases each). There are 15 residues in the CDR3. The ends were cut back, 6 bases at V and 3 bases at J, with 15 bases in the middle. CDR3 nucleotides: TGTGCCAGCAGCCCGACAGGGAGGGGCAAAAACATTCAGTACTTC. Residues: CASSPTGRGKNIQYF.

The chain joins TRBV12-3 or TRBV12-4 to TRBJ2-2; D unresolved. V dropped 6 bases and J dropped 5 bases, with 10 bases sitting between them. This CDR3 is built from 13 residues. For the CDR3, the DNA is TGTGCCAGCAGCTCCGCGGAGACCGGGGAGCTGTTTTTT. Protein sequence: CASSSAETGELFF.

This clonotype was recorded at least ten times. The chain has TRBV3-1 and TRBJ1-1, with 8 positions matching TRBD1. The CDR3 extends over 14 amino acids. CDR1 is LGHDT, CDR2 YNNKEL, per germline (reference sequence). Losses at the gene ends were 4 bases for V and 5 bases for J; bases not matched to a gene: 6. CDR3: CASSRWTGRTEAFF. As DNA, the CDR3 is TGTGCCAGCAGCCGATGGACAGGGAGGACTGAAGCTTTCTTT.

The gene calls are TRBV20-1 and TRBJ2-2; D gene uncertain. This CDR3 contains 15 residues. Trimming left V 4 bases short and J 4 bases short, with 16 bases between. Germline V gives CDR1 DFQATT, CDR2 SNEGSKA (reference sequence). The CDR3 spells CSAIQLSSGTGELFF. The CDR3 nucleotides read TGCAGTGCTATACAGTTGAGTTCGGGCACCGGGGAGCTGTTTTTT.

This clonotype came up many times. The chain is built from TRBV20-1 and TRBJ2-3, with D perhaps being TRBD1 or TRBD2 (6 bases each). Germline CDR1 and CDR2: DFQATT and SNEGSKA (reference sequence). CDR3 length: 16 residues. V shed 5 bases and J shed 1 base, with 19 bases lying between them. The CDR3 here is CSAAGQGGAGTDTQYF. CDR3 nucleotides: TGCAGTGCTGCGGGACAAGGGGGAGCCGGCACAGATACGCAGTATTTT.

This clonotype was seen at least ten times. The chain links TRBV28 to TRBJ2-5, with D perhaps matching TRBD2 (6 bases). Germline V lookup: CDR1 MDHEN, CDR2 SYDVKM. The CDR3 has 15 residues. V lost 3 bases to trimming and J lost 2 bases, with 13 bases between them. CDR3 in DNA: TGTGCCAGCAGTTTTGGGGCGGGACCTCAAGAGACCCAGTACTTC. Its protein is CASSFGAGPQETQYF.

This clonotype was found many times. V is TRBV24-1 and J is TRBJ2-3; possibly TRBD1 or TRBD2 for D (5 bases each). Between the trimmed V and J ends, which lost 1 base and 1 base, there was a span of 8 bases. CDR1 and CDR2 (germline): KGHDR, SFDVKD. This CDR3 is 15 amino acids long. As DNA, the CDR3 is TGTGCCACCAGTGATTTTTTGGGGGGCACAGATACGCAGTATTTT. It is translated as CATSDFLGGTDTQYF.